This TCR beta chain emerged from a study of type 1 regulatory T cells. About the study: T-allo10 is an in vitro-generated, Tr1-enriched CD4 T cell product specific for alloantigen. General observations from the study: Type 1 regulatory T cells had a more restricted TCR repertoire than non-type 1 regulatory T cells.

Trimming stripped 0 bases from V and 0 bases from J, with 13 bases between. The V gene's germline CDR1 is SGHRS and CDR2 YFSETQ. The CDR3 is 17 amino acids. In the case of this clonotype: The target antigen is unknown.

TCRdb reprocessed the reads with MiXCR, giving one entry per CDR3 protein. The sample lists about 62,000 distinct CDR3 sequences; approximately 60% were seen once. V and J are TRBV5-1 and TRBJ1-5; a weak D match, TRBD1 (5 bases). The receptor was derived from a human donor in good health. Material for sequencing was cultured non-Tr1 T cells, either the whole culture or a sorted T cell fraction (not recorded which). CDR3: CASSLGVGGVSNQPQHF. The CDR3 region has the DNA TGCGCCAGCAGCTTGGGGGTCGGAGGGGTTAGCAATCAGCCCCAGCATTTT. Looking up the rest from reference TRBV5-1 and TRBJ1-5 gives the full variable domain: KAGVTQTPRYLIKTRGQQVTLSCSPISGHRSVSWYQQTPGQGLQFLFEYFSETQRNKGNFPGRFSGRQFSNSRSEMNVSTLELGDSALYLCASSLGVGGVSNQPQHFGDGTRLSIL.